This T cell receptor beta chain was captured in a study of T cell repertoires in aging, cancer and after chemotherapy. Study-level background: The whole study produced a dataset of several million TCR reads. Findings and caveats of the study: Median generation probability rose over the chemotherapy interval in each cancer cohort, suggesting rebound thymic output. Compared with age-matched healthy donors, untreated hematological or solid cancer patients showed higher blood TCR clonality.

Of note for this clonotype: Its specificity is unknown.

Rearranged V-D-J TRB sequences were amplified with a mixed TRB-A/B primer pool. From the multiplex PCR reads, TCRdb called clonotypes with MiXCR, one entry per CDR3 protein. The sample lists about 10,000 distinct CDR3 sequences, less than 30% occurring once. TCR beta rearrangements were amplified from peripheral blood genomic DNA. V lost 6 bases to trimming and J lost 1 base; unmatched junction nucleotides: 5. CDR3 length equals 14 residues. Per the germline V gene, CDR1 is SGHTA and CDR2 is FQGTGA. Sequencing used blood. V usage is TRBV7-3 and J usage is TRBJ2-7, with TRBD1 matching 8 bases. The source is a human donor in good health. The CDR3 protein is CASSEDRASYEQYF. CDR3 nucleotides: TGTGCCAGCAGTGAGGACAGGGCTTCCTACGAGCAGTACTTC.